This T cell receptor beta chain comes out of a study of blood T cell repertoires in COVID-19. Across the study: The analysed material was cDNA or gDNA that came from T cells, B-cell-depleted T cells, or PBMCs.

Grouping used clinical history reported by participants in a survey and questionnaire. Resolution of symptoms, clearance, or two negative PCRs was present in recovered Cohort 3 donors. TCRdb's table, derived via immunoSEQ multiplex PCR, lists solely in-frame clones and lacks some. The sample records about 310,000 clones, approximately 88% being singletons. The TCR sequence derives from a woman younger than 30 who had recovered from COVID-19. The specimen was PBMCs or T cells enriched from blood (not recorded which).

CDR3 in DNA: TGTGCCAGCAGCCAAGATGATAGGATCCCGGGGTCCGGAGTAGGAGAGACCCAGTACTTC. Residues: CASSQDDRIPGSGVGETQYF. V usage is TRBV3-1 (or the pseudogene TRBV3-2) and J usage is TRBJ2-5; weak D call: TRBD2 (5 bases). Germline V gene data show CDR1 as LGHDT and CDR2 as YNNKEL (reference sequence). Trimming took 0 bases from V and 4 from J, leaving 27 bases between them. The CDR3 contains 20 residues.